What follows describes a single TCR beta chain. Its target antigen remains unknown. No per-base quality is available; no much larger clone lies one base away. This entry comes from a study of post-analysis software for immune sequencing data (dated by TCRdb to between 2014 and 2017). About the study as a whole: Disease courses on record covered relapsing-remitting, secondary progressive and progressive-relapsing multiple sclerosis, though some patients had no subtype annotation. A subset of samples was prepared in parallel using single-end sample barcoding, then pooled and co-amplified after Illumina adapter ligation. The multiple sclerosis patient repertoires were compared with about a dozen previously published healthy control repertoires from donors aged about 6 to 26 years.

General findings and caveats noted by the study authors: The control group was slightly older than the multiple sclerosis patient group. Direct clustering with F measure revealed strong co-clustering of samples prepared in the same batch, which led to a batch-effect correction. Compared with controls, multiple sclerosis patients had significantly lower normalized Chao1 diversity, a finding suggesting substantial peripheral T-cell clonal expansion. Patients showed significantly higher frequencies than controls for five TRBV segments, among them TRBV5-6, TRBV5-1 and TRBV20-1.

To demonstrate the VDJtools post-analysis software, the study profiled TCR beta repertoires from the peripheral blood of about 13 young patients with multiple sclerosis. Multiple sclerosis patients were children and adolescents aged 6 to 15 years. V and J are truncated by 3 bases and 0 bases respectively, leaving an intervening sequence of 6 bases. The germline V gene supplies CDR1 MNHNS and CDR2 SASEGT. Inclusive of the bounding cysteine and phenylalanine, the CDR3 is 14 residues long. Here the CDR3 DNA is all that survives: 42 bases in frame from base 1. Library generation was performed with PCR. The reads were generated on an Illumina HiSeq 2500. To reduce PCR and sequencing biases, unique molecular identifiers were incorporated into the TCR beta cDNA libraries. Per 1 to 10 million input T cells, some 500,000 cDNA molecules were obtained, such that each molecule approximated one T cell. The patient libraries were prepared and sequenced with the same protocol used for the earlier healthy control dataset. Within a given batch, samples were prepared together, multiplexed and sequenced on the same HiSeq lane. In the source study's methods: Raw barcoded reads were processed with MIGEC, and single-read molecular identifier groups were discarded before consensus assembly and CDR3 extraction. Clonotype tables were post-analysed with VDJtools, normalizing diversity by down-sampling all datasets to the smallest sample size. Repertoire overlap clustering matched CDR3 amino acid but not nucleotide sequences to correct batch-related cross-sample contamination. TCRdb reran the public reads through fastp at Q25 and MiXCR, keeping productive beta chains. Rows merge per CDR3 protein into single entries with the most common DNA and genes. The V and J calls and clone size come from TCRdb's table, not from the authors' own analysis. This sample lists hundreds of thousands of distinct CDR3 sequences; approximately 60% were detected once. The ten largest clonotypes hold 10% to 12% of the sample.

Sequenced sample: blood. The TCR originated in a girl aged 2 to 9 with multiple sclerosis. Here the chain combines TRBV6-1 and TRBJ2-4; the D gene assignment is ambiguous. The encoded CDR3 is CASSDNLAKNIQYF. The bases are TGTGCCAGCAGTGATAACTTAGCCAAAAACATTCAGTACTTC.